This TCR beta chain originates from a study of cytomegalovirus exposure and HLA in healthy donors. Study details: Assignment to the Caucasian-associated ancestry cluster applied to approximately 80% of the approximately 400 genotyped donors.

Use of 60 Vbeta and 13 Jbeta primers characterized the PCR. Measured with immunoSEQ multiplex PCR; TCRdb has only the in-frame clones, and not every one. The sample includes under 200,000 clones, roughly 84% of them seen just once. There are a few counts of this clone. The CDR3 spans 11 residues. Per germline, CDR1 SGHDN and CDR2 FVKESK. V shed 4 bases, J shed 10 bases, and the junction held 0 bases outside the gene matches. The rearrangement links TRBV14 to TRBJ2-1; TRBD2 agrees at 8 bases. This TCR was recovered from a male donor in good health and CMV-seronegative. What was sequenced was PBMCs. The CDR3: CASSLAGEQFF. DNA of the CDR3: TGTGCCAGCAGCCTAGCGGGAGAGCAGTTCTTC.